This entry concerns a single TCR beta chain. This entry is derived from a study of cytotoxic CD8 clonotypes in ibrutinib-treated CLL. Study summary: Of a cohort that held about a dozen relapsed/refractory and some 14 treatment-naive patients, around 17 were IGHV unmutated.

This CDR3 spans 10 amino acids. V dropped 3 bases and J dropped 6 bases, with 5 bases sitting between them. CDR1 is SQVTM and CDR2 is ANQGSEA in the germline V gene. The data were produced by immunoSEQ multiplex PCR, yet TCRdb's version contains in-frame clones alone and is incomplete. Among tens of thousands of clones listed, roughly 84% were seen once. The material sequenced was PBMCs, taken before ibrutinib treatment. V and J are TRBV29-1 and TRBJ1-1, with D unclear. This TCR derives from a human donor with chronic lymphocytic leukemia. The DNA for the CDR3 is TGCAGCGTTGACCGGCCTGAAGCTTTCTTT. This translates into CSVDRPEAFF.